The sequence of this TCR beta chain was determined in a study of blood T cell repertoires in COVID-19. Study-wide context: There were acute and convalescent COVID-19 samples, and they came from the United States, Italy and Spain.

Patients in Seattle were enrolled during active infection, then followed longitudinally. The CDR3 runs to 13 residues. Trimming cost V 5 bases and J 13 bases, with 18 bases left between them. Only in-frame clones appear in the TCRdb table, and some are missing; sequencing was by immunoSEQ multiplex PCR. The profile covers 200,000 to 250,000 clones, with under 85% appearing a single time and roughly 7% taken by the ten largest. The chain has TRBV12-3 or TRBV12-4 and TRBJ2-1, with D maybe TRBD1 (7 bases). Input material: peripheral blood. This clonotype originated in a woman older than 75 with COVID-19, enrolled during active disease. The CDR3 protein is CASSVTSRGGQFF. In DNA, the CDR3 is TGTGCCAGCAGTGTCACTAGCAGAGGGGGCCAGTTCTTC.